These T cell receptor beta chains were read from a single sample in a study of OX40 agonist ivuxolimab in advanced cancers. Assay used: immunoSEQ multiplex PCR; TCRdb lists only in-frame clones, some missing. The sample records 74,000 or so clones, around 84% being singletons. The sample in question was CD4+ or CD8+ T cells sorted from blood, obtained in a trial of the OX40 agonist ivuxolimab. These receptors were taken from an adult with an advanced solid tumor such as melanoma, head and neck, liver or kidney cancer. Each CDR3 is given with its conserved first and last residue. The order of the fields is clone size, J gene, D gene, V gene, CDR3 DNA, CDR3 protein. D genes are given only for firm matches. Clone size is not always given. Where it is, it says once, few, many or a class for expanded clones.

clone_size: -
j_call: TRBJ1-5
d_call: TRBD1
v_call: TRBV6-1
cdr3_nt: TGTGCCAGCAAGACAGGGGGAAGCAATCAGCCCCAGCATTTT
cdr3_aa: CASKTGGSNQPQHF

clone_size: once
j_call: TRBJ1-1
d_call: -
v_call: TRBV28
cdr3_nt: TGTGCCAGCAGTAACAGGGATGGCACTGAAGCTTTCTTT
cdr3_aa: CASSNRDGTEAFF

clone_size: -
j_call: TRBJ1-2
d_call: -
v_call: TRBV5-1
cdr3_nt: TGCGCCAGCAGCTTGGAGTCCCAGGGAAATTATGGCTACACCTTC
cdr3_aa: CASSLESQGNYGYTF

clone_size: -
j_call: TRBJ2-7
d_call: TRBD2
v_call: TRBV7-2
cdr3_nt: TGTGCCAGCAGCCCAGGACTAGGTATATCCTACGAGCAGTACTTC
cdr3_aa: CASSPGLGISYEQYF

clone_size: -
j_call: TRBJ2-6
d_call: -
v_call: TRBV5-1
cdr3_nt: TGCGCCAGCAGGGGGGCCAACTCTGGGGCCAACGTCCTGACTTTC
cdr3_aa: CASRGANSGANVLTF

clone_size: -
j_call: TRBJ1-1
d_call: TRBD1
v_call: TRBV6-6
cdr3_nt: TGTGCCAGCAGTTGGGATAACAGGGGAAAGACTTTCTTT
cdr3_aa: CASSWDNRGKTFF

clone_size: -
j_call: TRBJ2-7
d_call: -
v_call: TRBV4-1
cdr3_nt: TGCGCCAGCAGCCAAGTTAGGGGCCTTCTAGGGATACACTACGAGCAGTACTTC
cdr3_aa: CASSQVRGLLGIHYEQYF

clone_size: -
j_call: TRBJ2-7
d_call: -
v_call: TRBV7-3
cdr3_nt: TGTGCCAGCAGCCAGGACGGCTACGAGCAGTACTTC
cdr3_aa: CASSQDGYEQYF

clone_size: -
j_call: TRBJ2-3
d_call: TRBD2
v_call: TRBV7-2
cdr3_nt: TGTGCCAGCAGCGAGACTAGCGGGGTAAATACGCAGTATTTT
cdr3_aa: CASSETSGVNTQYF

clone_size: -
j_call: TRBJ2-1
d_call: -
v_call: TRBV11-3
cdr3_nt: TGTGCCAGCAGCTTATCCGGGACCCATGAGCAGTTCTTC
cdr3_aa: CASSLSGTHEQFF